These T cell receptor beta chains were read from a single sample in a study of blood T cell repertoires in COVID-19. Assay used: immunoSEQ multiplex PCR; TCRdb lists only in-frame clones, some missing. This table has about 130,000 clones, approximately 87% appearing once. Sequences were obtained from peripheral blood. These receptors all stem from a woman aged 60-75 years with acute or convalescent COVID-19. The CDR3 runs from the conserved cysteine through the conserved F or W. The D gene is left open where the match is weak. For some rows the clone size is stated as once, few or many, or as a class when expanded; others skip it.

DNA: TGTGCCAGCAGTGTAAGCAATCAGCCCCAGCATTTT; CDR3: CASSVSNQPQHF; size: few; J: TRBJ1-5; D: -; V: TRBV2
DNA: TGTGCCTGGAGTGTCGGGAGAAACACTGAAGCTTTCTTT; CDR3: CAWSVGRNTEAFF; size: -; J: TRBJ1-1; D: -; V: TRBV30
DNA: TGTGCCATCACGGGGGTGAACACCGGGGAGCTGTTTTTT; CDR3: CAITGVNTGELFF; size: -; J: TRBJ2-2; D: -; V: TRBV28
DNA: TGTGCCACCAGAGCCCCTGCCGGGAGGGTCCTGGGCAATGAGCAGTTCTTC; CDR3: CATRAPAGRVLGNEQFF; size: -; J: TRBJ2-1; D: TRBD2; V: TRBV19
DNA: TGTGCCAGCAGCCCAACGACACACAGATACAATGAGCAGTTCTTC; CDR3: CASSPTTHRYNEQFF; size: -; J: TRBJ2-1; D: -; V: TRBV7-9
DNA: TGTGCCAGCAGGATACAGGGGACAGCTAACTATGGCTACACCTTC; CDR3: CASRIQGTANYGYTF; size: once; J: TRBJ1-2; D: TRBD1; V: TRBV2
DNA: TGTGCCAGCAGATTAGCGGGAGGGCCTTCGGGTGAGCAGTTCTTC; CDR3: CASRLAGGPSGEQFF; size: -; J: TRBJ2-1; D: TRBD2; V: TRBV5-6
DNA: TGTGCCAGCAGCGTTCGAGGGATGACTGAAGCTTTCTTT; CDR3: CASSVRGMTEAFF; size: -; J: TRBJ1-1; D: -; V: TRBV9
DNA: TGCGCCAGCAGGGTGGGACTAGCGGGAGAGACCCAGTACTTC; CDR3: CASRVGLAGETQYF; size: once; J: TRBJ2-5; D: TRBD2; V: TRBV5-1
DNA: TGTGCCAGCAGCTTCGAGAGCGGGACTAGCGGGATTAGTGAGCAGTTCTTC; CDR3: CASSFESGTSGISEQFF; size: -; J: TRBJ2-1; D: TRBD2; V: TRBV7-3
DNA: TGTGCCAGCAGCAAAGGACAGGGGAGCAATCAGCCCCAGCATTTT; CDR3: CASSKGQGSNQPQHF; size: -; J: TRBJ1-5; D: -; V: TRBV21-1
DNA: TGTGCCAGTAGTATGGGGTCGGCGGGTGAGCAGTTCTTC; CDR3: CASSMGSAGEQFF; size: -; J: TRBJ2-1; D: -; V: TRBV19
DNA: TGTGCCAGCAGTCACAGGGGCCCGGGCTCCTACAATGAGCAGTTCTTC; CDR3: CASSHRGPGSYNEQFF; size: -; J: TRBJ2-1; D: TRBD1; V: TRBV28
DNA: TGTGCCAGCAGCTTAGCGCCTAGCAGTTACAATGAGCAGTTCTTC; CDR3: CASSLAPSSYNEQFF; size: -; J: TRBJ2-1; D: -; V: TRBV11-1
DNA: TGTGCCACCAGTGGCGGGCCGGAACAGCCCCAGCATTTT; CDR3: CATSGGPEQPQHF; size: -; J: TRBJ1-5; D: -; V: TRBV24-1
DNA: TGTGCCAGCAGCCAAGGTCGGGAGTCGTGGGTGGAGACCCAGTACTTC; CDR3: CASSQGRESWVETQYF; size: -; J: TRBJ2-5; D: -; V: TRBV4-2
DNA: TGCGCCAGCAGCTTGGAAGGGGGTGTATGGGAGACCCAGTACTTC; CDR3: CASSLEGGVWETQYF; size: -; J: TRBJ2-5; D: -; V: TRBV5-1
DNA: TGCAGCGCGGGGGACAGGCTTCATGAAAAACTGTTTTTT; CDR3: CSAGDRLHEKLFF; size: -; J: TRBJ1-4; D: TRBD1; V: TRBV29-1
DNA: TGTGCCACGCTAGCGGGAGGGCCGGATGAGCAGTTCTTC; CDR3: CATLAGGPDEQFF; size: once; J: TRBJ2-1; D: TRBD2; V: TRBV28
DNA: TGTGCCAGCAGTCCCCTAACGGGTGTGGAGACCCAGTACTTC; CDR3: CASSPLTGVETQYF; size: once; J: TRBJ2-5; D: -; V: TRBV25-1
DNA: TGTGCCACCAGCAGAGAAGCCCTGGGCGAAACTGAAGCTTTCTTT; CDR3: CATSREALGETEAFF; size: -; J: TRBJ1-1; D: -; V: TRBV15
DNA: TGTGCCAGCAGCTCGACGGACAGGGCGGGAGTTGACTATGGCTACACCTTC; CDR3: CASSSTDRAGVDYGYTF; size: -; J: TRBJ1-2; D: TRBD1; V: TRBV7-9
DNA: TGTGCCACCAGCCGGTCAGGGGGCAGCAATTCACCCCTCCACTTT; CDR3: CATSRSGGSNSPLHF; size: -; J: TRBJ1-6; D: TRBD1; V: TRBV15
DNA: TGTGCCAGCAGCTCAGCCCCGGGGGGGGCAGCTGAAGCTTTCTTT; CDR3: CASSSAPGGAAEAFF; size: -; J: TRBJ1-1; D: -; V: TRBV7-2
DNA: TGTGCCAGCAGCACCACGGGAGCGAACACCGGGGAGCTGTTTTTT; CDR3: CASSTTGANTGELFF; size: -; J: TRBJ2-2; D: -; V: TRBV7-9
DNA: TGCAGCGTAGGGGCAGCAACTAATGAAAAACTGTTTTTT; CDR3: CSVGAATNEKLFF; size: -; J: TRBJ1-4; D: -; V: TRBV29-1
DNA: TGTGCCAGCAGTTTAGCGGGAGAAGATACGCAGTATTTT; CDR3: CASSLAGEDTQYF; size: -; J: TRBJ2-3; D: TRBD2; V: TRBV28
DNA: TGTGCCAGCAGCCAAAGAACGGGGTTTTATGAAAAACTGTTTTTT; CDR3: CASSQRTGFYEKLFF; size: -; J: TRBJ1-4; D: -; V: TRBV14
DNA: TGTGCCAGCAGCCCACGGACAGGGACTAATGAAAAACTGTTTTTT; CDR3: CASSPRTGTNEKLFF; size: -; J: TRBJ1-4; D: TRBD1; V: TRBV7-6
DNA: TGTGCCAGCAGCTACTACGGACAGGGTGAAGCTTTCTTT; CDR3: CASSYYGQGEAFF; size: -; J: TRBJ1-1; D: TRBD1; V: TRBV7-2
DNA: TGTGCCAGCAAGCAGACAGGGGGACGTTCACCCCTCCACTTT; CDR3: CASKQTGGRSPLHF; size: -; J: TRBJ1-6; D: TRBD1; V: TRBV2
DNA: TGTGCCAGAAGCTTGGGGGGCCAGGGGGCGAAAGCTTTCTTT; CDR3: CARSLGGQGAKAFF; size: -; J: TRBJ1-1; D: TRBD1; V: TRBV5-3
DNA: TGTGCCAGCAGCTTAACCAGCGGGAGGGCACGGGAGACCCAGTACTTC; CDR3: CASSLTSGRARETQYF; size: -; J: TRBJ2-5; D: TRBD2; V: TRBV7-9
DNA: TGTGCCAGCAGTTATTATGGGTCGCGGACAGCGAGCAATTCACCCCTCCACTTT; CDR3: CASSYYGSRTASNSPLHF; size: -; J: TRBJ1-6; D: -; V: TRBV6-2/TRBV6-3
DNA: TGTGCCAGTAGTCGGGTAGGACAGGCTTATGGCTACACCTTC; CDR3: CASSRVGQAYGYTF; size: -; J: TRBJ1-2; D: TRBD1; V: TRBV19
DNA: TGTGCCAGCAGCCAAAGAGGAATCCAAGAGACCCAGTACTTC; CDR3: CASSQRGIQETQYF; size: -; J: TRBJ2-5; D: -; V: TRBV3-1/TRBV3-2
DNA: TGCAGCGTTGAAGTCCCCGACAGGGCGAACTATGGCTACACCTTC; CDR3: CSVEVPDRANYGYTF; size: -; J: TRBJ1-2; D: TRBD1; V: TRBV29-1